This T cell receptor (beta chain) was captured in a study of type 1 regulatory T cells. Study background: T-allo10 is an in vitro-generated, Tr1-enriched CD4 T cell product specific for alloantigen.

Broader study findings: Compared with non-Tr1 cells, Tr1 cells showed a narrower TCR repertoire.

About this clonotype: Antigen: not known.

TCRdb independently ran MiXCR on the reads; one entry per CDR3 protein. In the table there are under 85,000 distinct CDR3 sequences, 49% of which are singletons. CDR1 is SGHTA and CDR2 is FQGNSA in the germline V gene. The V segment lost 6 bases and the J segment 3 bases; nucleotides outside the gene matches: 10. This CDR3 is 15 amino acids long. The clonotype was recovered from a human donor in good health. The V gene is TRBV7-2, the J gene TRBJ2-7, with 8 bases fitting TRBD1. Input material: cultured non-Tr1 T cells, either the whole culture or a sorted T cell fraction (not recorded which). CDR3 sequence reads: CASRLRTGTFYEQYF. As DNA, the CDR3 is TGTGCCAGCAGGCTTAGGACAGGGACTTTCTACGAGCAGTACTTC. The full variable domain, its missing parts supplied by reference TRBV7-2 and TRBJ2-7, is GAGVSQSPSNKVTEKGKDVELRCDPISGHTALYWYRQSLGQGLEFLIYFQGNSAPDKSGLPSDRFSAERTGGSVSTLTIQRTQQEDSAVYLCASRLRTGTFYEQYFGPGTRLTVT.